This record concerns one T cell receptor beta chain sequence. The CDR3 runs to 17 residues. The V segment lost 6 bases and the J segment 1 base; nucleotides outside the gene matches: 13. The germline gives CDR1 SEHNR, CDR2 FQNEAQ (reference sequence). The sample comes from a study of T cell responses to AZD1222 COVID-19 vaccine. The method was immunoSEQ multiplex PCR; TCRdb's version includes in-frame clones alone and lacks a portion of them. Found here are about 100,000 clones, around 87% of them singletons; the top ten hold 15% to 20%. This TCR derives from an adult in good health. The chain couples TRBV7-9 to TRBJ1-1; 8 bases match TRBD1. The material was peripheral blood, obtained on day 0 of AZD1222 vaccination. For the CDR3, the DNA is TGTGCCAGCAGTCGGACAGGGTATATCCTACGGAACACTGAAGCTTTCTTT. Its protein is CASSRTGYILRNTEAFF. Using reference TRBV7-9 and TRBJ1-1 for the parts outside the CDR3, the full variable domain is DTGVSQNPRHKITKRGQNVTFRCDPISEHNRLYWYRQTLGQGPEFLTYFQNEAQLEKSRLLSDRFSAERPKGSFSTLEIQRTEQGDSAMYLCASSRTGYILRNTEAFFGQGTRLTVV.